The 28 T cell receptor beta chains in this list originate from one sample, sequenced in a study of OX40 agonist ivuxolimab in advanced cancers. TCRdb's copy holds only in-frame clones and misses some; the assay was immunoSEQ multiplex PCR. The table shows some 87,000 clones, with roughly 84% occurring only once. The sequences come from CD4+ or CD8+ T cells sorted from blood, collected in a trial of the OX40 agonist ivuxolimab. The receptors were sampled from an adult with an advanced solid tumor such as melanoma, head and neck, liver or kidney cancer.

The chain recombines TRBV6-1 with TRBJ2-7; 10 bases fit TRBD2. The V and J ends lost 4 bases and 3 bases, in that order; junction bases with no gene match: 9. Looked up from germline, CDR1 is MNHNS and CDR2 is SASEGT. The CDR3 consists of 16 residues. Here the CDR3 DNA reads TGTGCCAGCAGTGTGGGGCCTAGCGGGGGCTACTACGAGCAGTACTTC. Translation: CASSVGPSGGYYEQYF.

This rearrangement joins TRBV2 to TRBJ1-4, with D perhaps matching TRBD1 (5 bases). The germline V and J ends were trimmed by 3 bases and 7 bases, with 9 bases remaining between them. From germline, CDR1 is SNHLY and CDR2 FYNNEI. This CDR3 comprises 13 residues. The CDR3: CASSEVRAEKLFF. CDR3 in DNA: TGTGCCAGCAGTGAGGTCAGGGCTGAAAAACTGTTTTTT.

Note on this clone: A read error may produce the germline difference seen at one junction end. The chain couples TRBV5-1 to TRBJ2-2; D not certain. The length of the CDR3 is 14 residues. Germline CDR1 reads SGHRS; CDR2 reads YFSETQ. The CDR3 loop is CASSYGSPAGELFF. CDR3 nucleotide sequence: TGTGCCAGCAGCTACGGATCTCCGGCCGGGGAGCTGTTTTTT.

CDR3 in DNA: TGTGCCAGCAGCTTAGCTCGGGGGGTGTATGAGCAGTTCTTC. Its protein is CASSLARGVYEQFF. The V call is TRBV7-2, the J call TRBJ2-1; TRBD2 agrees at 7 bases. The CDR3 contains 14 residues. The germline gives CDR1 SGHTA, CDR2 FQGNSA. V gave up 0 bases and J gave up 8 bases; unmatched junction bases: 4. Together with reference TRBV7-2 and TRBJ2-1, the CDR3 gives the full variable domain: GAGVSQSPSNKVTEKGKDVELRCDPISGHTALYWYRQSLGQGLEFLIYFQGNSAPDKSGLPSDRFSAERTGGSVSTLTIQRTQQEDSAVYLCASSLARGVYEQFFGPGTRLTVL.

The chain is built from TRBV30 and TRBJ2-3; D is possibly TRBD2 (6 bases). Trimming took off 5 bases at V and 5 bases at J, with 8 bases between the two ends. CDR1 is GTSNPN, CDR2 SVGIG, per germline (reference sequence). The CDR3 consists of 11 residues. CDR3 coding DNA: TGTGCCTGGGGGGGGAAAGATACGCAGTATTTT. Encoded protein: CAWGGKDTQYF. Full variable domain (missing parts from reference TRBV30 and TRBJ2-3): SQTIHQWPATLVQPVGSPLSLECTVEGTSNPNLYWYRQAAGRGLQLLFYSVGIGQISSEVPQNLSASRPQDRQFILSSKKLLLSDSGFYLCAWGGKDTQYFGPGTRLTVL.

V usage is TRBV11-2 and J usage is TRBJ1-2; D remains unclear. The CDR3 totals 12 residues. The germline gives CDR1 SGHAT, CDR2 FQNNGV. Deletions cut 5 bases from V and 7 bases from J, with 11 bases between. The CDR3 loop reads CASSQGSGGYTF. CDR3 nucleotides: TGTGCCAGCAGCCAAGGAAGTGGTGGCTACACCTTC.

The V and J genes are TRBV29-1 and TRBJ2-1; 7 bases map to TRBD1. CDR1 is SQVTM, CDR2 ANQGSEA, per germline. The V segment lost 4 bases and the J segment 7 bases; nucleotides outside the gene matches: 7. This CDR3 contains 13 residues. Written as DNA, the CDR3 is TGCAGCGTTGCGACAGGGTCTGGTAATGAGCAGTTCTTC. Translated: CSVATGSGNEQFF.

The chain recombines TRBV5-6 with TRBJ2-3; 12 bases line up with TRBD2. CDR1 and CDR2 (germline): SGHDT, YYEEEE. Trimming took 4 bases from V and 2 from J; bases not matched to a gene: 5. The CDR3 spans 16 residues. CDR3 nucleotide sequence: TGTGCCAGCAGCCGCAGACTAGCGGGAGCCACAGATACGCAGTATTTT. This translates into CASSRRLAGATDTQYF.

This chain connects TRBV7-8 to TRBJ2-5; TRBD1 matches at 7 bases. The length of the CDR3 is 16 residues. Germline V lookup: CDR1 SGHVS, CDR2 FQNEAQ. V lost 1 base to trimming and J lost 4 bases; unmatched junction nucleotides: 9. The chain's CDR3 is CASSLGTRGFGETQYF. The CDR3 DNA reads TGTGCCAGCAGCTTAGGTACCAGGGGGTTCGGAGAGACCCAGTACTTC.

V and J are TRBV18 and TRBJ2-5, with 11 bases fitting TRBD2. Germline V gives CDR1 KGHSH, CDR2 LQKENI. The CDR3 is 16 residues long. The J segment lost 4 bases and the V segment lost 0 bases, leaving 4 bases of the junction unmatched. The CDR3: CASSPPLLAGGETQYF. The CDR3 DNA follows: TGTGCCAGCTCACCACCGCTCCTAGCGGGAGGAGAGACCCAGTACTTC. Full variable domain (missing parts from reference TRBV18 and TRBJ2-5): NAGVMQNPRHLVRRRGQEARLRCSPMKGHSHVYWYRQLPEEGLKFMVYLQKENIIDESGMPKERFSAEFPKEGPSILRIQQVVRGDSAAYFCASSPPLLAGGETQYFGPGTRLLVL.

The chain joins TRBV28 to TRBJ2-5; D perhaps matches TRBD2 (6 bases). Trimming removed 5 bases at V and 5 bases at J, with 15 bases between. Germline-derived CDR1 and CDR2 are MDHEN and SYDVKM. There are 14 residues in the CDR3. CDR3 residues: CASSPSIGGETQYF. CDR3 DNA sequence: TGTGCCAGCAGTCCTTCCATAGGAGGGGAGACCCAGTACTTC.

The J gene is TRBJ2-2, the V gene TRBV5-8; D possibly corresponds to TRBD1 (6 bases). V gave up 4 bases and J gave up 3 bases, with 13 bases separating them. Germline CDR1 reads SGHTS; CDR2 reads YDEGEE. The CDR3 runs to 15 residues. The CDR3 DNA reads TGTGCCAGCAGCCCCCAGGGGCAATACACCGGGGAGCTGTTTTTT. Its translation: CASSPQGQYTGELFF.

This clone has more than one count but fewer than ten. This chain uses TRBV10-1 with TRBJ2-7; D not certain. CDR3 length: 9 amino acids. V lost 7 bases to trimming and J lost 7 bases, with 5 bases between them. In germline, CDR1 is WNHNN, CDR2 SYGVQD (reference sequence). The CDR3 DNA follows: TGCGCCAGCATCTGGGAGCAGTACTTC. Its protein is CASIWEQYF.

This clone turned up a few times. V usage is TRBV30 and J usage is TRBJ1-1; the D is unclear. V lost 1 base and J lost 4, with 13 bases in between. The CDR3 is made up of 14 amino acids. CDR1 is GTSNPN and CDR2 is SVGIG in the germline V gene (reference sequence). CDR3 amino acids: CAWSAPLEGTEAFF. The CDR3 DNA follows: TGTGCCTGGAGTGCACCCCTTGAGGGCACTGAAGCTTTCTTT.

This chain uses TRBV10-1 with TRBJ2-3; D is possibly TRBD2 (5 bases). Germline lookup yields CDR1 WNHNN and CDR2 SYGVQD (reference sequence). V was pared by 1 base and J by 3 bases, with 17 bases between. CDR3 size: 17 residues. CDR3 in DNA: TGCGCCAGCAGTGAGTTTTTGTCGGAGGATCGGACAGATACGCAGTATTTT. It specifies CASSEFLSEDRTDTQYF.

CDR3 amino acids: CASSLSVGPAGYGYTF. DNA for the CDR3: TGTGCCAGCAGTTTATCGGTCGGTCCTGCGGGCTATGGCTACACCTTC. This chain links TRBV27 with TRBJ1-2; D is unclear. This CDR3 is built from 16 residues. Germline V gene data show CDR1 as MNHEY and CDR2 as SMNVEV (reference sequence). Trimming stripped 0 bases from V and 4 bases from J, with 15 bases between.

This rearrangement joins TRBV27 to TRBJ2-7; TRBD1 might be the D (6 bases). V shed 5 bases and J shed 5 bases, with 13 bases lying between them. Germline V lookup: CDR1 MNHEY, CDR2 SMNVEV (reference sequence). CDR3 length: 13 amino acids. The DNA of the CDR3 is TGTGCCAGCAGTCATTACAGGGACGACGAGCAGTACTTC. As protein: CASSHYRDDEQYF.

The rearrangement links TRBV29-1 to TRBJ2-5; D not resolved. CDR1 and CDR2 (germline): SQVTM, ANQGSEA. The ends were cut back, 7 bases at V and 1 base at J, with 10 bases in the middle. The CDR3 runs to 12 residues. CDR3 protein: CSGTGSQETQYF. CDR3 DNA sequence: TGCAGCGGTACCGGTTCCCAAGAGACCCAGTACTTC.

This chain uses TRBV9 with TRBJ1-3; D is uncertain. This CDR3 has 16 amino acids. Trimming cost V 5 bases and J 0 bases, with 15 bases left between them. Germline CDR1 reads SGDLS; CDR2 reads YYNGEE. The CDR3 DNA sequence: TGTGCCAGCAGTAGGGAGTTAGGAAACTCTGGAAACACCATATATTTT. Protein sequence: CASSRELGNSGNTIYF.

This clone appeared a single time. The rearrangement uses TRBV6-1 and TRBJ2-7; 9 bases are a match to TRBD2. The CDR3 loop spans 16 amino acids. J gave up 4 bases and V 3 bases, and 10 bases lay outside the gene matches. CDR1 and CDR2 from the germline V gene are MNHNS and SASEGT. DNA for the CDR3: TGTGCCAGCAGTGACGATCTAGCGGGAAAGTTGTACGAGCAGTACTTC. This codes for CASSDDLAGKLYEQYF.

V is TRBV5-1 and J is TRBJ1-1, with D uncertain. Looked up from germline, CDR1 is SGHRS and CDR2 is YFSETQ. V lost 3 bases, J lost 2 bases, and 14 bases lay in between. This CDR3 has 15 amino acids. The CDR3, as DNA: TGCGCCAGCAGCTCCTTAGACGCAGTAAACACTGAAGCTTTCTTT. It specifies CASSSLDAVNTEAFF.

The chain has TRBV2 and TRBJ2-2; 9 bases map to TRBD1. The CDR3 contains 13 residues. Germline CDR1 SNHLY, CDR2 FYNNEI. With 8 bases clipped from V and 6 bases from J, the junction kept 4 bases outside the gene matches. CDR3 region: CASGTGNSGELFF. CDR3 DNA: TGTGCCAGCGGGACAGGGAATTCCGGGGAGCTGTTTTTT.

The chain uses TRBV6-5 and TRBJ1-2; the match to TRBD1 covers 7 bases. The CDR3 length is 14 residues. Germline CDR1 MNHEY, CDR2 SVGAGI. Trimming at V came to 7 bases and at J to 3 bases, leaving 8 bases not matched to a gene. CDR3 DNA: TGTGCCAGCACCCCAGGGGGGACAGACTATGGCTACACCTTC. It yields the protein CASTPGGTDYGYTF.

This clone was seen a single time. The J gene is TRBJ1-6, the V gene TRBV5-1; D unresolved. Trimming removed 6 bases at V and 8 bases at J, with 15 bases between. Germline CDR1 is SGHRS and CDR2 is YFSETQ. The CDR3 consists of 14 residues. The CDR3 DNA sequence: TGCGCCAGCACTTCCATATTAGGGTATTCACCCCTCCACTTT. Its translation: CASTSILGYSPLHF.

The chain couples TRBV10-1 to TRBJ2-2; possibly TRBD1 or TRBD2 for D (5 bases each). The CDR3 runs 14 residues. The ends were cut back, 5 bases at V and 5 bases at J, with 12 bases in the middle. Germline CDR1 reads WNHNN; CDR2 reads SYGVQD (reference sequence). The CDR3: CASSLPGRTGELFF. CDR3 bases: TGCGCCAGCAGTCTACCGGGACGTACCGGGGAGCTGTTTTTT.

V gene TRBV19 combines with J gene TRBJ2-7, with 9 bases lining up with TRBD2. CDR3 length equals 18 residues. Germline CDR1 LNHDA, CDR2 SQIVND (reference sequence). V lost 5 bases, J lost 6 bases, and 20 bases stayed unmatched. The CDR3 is CASSPTAGLAGSRPEQYF. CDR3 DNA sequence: TGTGCCAGTAGTCCCACGGCGGGGCTAGCGGGAAGCCGTCCCGAGCAGTACTTC. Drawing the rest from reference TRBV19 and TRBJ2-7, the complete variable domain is DGGITQSPKYLFRKEGQNVTLSCEQNLNHDAMYWYRQDPGQGLRLIYYSQIVNDFQKGDIAEGYSVSREKKESFPLTVTSAQKNPTAFYLCASSPTAGLAGSRPEQYFGPGTRLTVT.

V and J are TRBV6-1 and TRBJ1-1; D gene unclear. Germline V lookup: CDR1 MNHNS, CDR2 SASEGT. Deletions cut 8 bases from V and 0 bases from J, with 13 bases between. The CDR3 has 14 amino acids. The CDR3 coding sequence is TGTGCCAGCCAACCGAGACTTCTGAACACTGAAGCTTTCTTT. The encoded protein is CASQPRLLNTEAFF.

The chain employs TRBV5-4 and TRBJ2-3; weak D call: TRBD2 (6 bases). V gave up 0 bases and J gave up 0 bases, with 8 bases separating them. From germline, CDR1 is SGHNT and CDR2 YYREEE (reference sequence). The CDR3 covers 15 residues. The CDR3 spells CASSLAGRSTDTQYF. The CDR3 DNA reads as TGTGCCAGCAGCTTGGCGGGGAGGAGCACAGATACGCAGTATTTT.